This T cell receptor (beta chain) stems from a study of blood T cell repertoires in COVID-19. Only in-frame clones appear in the TCRdb table, and some are missing; sequencing was by immunoSEQ multiplex PCR. The profile shows about 130,000 clones, about 80% of them singletons. This clone showed up just a few times. This CDR3 comprises 17 residues. The germline V gene has CDR1 SGDLS and CDR2 YYNGEE. Trimming left V 3 bases short and J 2 bases short, with 18 bases between. The sequencing input was peripheral blood. The source of this sequence is a woman in her 50s with acute or convalescent COVID-19. This chain connects TRBV9 to TRBJ2-1; possibly TRBD2 for D (5 bases). The CDR3 bases are TGTGCCAGCAGCGAACTAGGACTGTCTGATCCCTACAATGAGCAGTTCTTC. Translated, it gives CASSELGLSDPYNEQFF. The full variable domain, completed using reference TRBV9 and TRBJ2-1, is DSGVTQTPKHLITATGQRVTLRCSPRSGDLSVYWYQQSLDQGLQFLIQYYNGEERAKGNILERFSAQQFPDLHSELNLSSLELGDSALYFCASSELGLSDPYNEQFFGPGTRLTVL.